This TCR beta chain was obtained from a study of response to subunit inactivated influenza vaccine. Study-wide results and caveats: The authors offered the suggestion that each seasonal influenza vaccination recruits few new T cells.

This clonotype was recorded a few times. Its target is not known. One entry per CDR3 protein, called by TCRdb with MiXCR from the RT-PCR reads. This repertoire shows about 300,000 distinct CDR3 sequences, 20% to 25% found once; its top ten account for 10% to 13%. Trimming cost V 1 base and J 0 bases, with 6 bases left between them. This CDR3 is 14 amino acids long. Germline lookup yields CDR1 MNHEY and CDR2 SMNVEV (reference sequence). The chain is built from TRBV27 and TRBJ1-1; D gene uncertain. The material sequenced was PBMCs from blood, taken around 22 months after vaccination. The origin of this receptor is a man aged 45 to 70 who received an inactivated influenza vaccine. The CDR3 region has the DNA TGTGCCAGCAGTTTATTGGCCTTGAACACTGAAGCTTTCTTT. This codes for CASSLLALNTEAFF.